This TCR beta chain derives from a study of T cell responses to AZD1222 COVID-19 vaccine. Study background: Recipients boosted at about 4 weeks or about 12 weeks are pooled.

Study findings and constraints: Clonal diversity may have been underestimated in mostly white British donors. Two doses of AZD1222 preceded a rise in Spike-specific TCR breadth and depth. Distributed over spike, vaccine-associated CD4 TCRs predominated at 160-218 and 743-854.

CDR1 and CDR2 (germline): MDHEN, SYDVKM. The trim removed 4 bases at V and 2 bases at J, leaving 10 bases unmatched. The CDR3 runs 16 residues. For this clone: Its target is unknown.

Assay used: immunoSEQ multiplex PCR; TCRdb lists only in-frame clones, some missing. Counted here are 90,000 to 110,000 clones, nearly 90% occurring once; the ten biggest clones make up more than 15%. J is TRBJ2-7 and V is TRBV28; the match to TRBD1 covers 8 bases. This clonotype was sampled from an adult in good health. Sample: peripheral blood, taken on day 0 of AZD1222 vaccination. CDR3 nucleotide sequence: TGTGCCAGCAGTTCCACAGGGGGGAGGATGACCTACGAGCAGTACTTC. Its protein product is CASSSTGGRMTYEQYF.